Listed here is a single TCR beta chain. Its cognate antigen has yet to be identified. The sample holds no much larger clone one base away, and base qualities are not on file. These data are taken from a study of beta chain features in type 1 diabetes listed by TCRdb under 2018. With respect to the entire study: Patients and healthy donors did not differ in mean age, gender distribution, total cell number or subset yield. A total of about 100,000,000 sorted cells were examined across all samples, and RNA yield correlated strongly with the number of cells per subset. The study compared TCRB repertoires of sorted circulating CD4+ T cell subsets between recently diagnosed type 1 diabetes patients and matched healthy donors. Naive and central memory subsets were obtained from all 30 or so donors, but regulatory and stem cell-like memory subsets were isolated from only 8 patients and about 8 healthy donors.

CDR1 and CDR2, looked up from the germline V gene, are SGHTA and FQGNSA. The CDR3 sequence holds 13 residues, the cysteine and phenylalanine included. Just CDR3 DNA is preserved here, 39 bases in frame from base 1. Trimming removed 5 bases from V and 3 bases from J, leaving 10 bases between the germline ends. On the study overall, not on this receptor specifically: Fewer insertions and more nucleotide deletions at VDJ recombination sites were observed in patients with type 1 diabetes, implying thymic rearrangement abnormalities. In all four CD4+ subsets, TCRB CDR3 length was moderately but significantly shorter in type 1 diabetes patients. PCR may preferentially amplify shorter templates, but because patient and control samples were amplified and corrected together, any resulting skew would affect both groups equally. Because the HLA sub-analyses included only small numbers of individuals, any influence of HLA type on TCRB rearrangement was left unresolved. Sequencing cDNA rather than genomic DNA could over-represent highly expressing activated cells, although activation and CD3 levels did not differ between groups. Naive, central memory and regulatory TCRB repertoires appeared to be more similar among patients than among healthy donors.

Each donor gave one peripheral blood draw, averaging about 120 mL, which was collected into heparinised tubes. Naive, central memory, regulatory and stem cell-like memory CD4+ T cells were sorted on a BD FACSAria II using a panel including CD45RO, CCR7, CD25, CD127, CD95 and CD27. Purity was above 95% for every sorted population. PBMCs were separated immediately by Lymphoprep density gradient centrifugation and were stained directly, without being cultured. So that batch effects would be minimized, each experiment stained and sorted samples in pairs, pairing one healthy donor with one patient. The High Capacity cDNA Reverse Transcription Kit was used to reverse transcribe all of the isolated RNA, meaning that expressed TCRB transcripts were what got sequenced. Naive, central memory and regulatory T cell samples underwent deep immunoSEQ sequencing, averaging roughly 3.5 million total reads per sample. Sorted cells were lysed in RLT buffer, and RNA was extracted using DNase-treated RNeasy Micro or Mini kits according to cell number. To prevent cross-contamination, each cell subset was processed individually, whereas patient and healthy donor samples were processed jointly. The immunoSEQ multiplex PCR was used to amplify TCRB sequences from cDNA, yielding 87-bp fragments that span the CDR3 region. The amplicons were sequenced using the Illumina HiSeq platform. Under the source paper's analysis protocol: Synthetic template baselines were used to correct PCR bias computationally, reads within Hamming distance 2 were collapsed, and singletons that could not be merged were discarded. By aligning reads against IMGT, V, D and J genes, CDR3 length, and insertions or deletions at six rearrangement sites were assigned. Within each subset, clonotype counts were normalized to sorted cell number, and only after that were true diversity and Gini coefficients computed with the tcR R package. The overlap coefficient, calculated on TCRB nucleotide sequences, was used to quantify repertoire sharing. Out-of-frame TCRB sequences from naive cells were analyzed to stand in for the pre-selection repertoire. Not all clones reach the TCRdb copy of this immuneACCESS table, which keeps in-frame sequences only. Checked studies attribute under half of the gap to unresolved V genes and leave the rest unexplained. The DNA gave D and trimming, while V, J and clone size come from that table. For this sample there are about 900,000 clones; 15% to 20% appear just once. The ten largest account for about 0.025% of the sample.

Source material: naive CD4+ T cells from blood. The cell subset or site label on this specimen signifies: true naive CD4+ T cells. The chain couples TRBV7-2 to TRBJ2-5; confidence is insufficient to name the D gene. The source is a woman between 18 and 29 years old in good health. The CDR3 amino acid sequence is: CASSTAREETQYF. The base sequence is TGTGCCAGCAGCACCGCCCGGGAAGAGACCCAGTACTTC. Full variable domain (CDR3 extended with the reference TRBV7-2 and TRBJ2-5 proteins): GAGVSQSPSNKVTEKGKDVELRCDPISGHTALYWYRQSLGQGLEFLIYFQGNSAPDKSGLPSDRFSAERTGGSVSTLTIQRTQQEDSAVYLCASSTAREETQYFGPGTRLLVL.